This T cell receptor (beta chain) is from a study of blood T cell repertoires in COVID-19. The protocol was immunoSEQ multiplex PCR, while the TCRdb copy is restricted to in-frame clones and leaves out a portion. The table records about 36,000 clones, around three quarters of them present only once. Germline loops: CDR1 SEHNR, CDR2 FQNEAQ (reference sequence). With 4 bases clipped from V and 4 bases from J, the junction kept 7 bases outside the gene matches. CDR3 size: 15 residues. The clonotype comes from a man aged 55-75 years with active COVID-19. This chain links TRBV7-9 with TRBJ2-7; 10 positions agree with TRBD1. The sample comprised peripheral blood. The CDR3 DNA follows: TGTGCCAGCAGCTCCCCCGCGGACAGGGGGTACGAGCAGTACTTC. It is translated as CASSSPADRGYEQYF.